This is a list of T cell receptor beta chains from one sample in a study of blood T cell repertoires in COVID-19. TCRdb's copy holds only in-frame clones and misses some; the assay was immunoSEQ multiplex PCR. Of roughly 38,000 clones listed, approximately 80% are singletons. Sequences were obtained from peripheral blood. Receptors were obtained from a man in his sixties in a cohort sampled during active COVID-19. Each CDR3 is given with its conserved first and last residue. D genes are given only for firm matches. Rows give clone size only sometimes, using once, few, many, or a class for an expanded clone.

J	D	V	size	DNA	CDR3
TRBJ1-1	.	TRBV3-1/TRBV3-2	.	TGTGCCAGCAGCCAAGACCCAGGTATCACTGAAGCTTTCTTT	CASSQDPGITEAFF
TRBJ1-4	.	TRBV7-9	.	TGTGCCAGCAGCTTATACGGCCTTGGCAGAGGGTATGAAAAACTGTTTTTT	CASSLYGLGRGYEKLFF
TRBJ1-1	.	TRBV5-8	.	TGTGCCAGCACTCGCGGGGTTGAAGCTTTCTTT	CASTRGVEAFF
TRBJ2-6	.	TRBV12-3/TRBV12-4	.	TGTGCCAGCATCGGGGCTGGGGCCAACGTCCTGACTTTC	CASIGAGANVLTF
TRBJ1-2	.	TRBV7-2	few	TGTGCCAGCAGCCAGGGCAGACACAACTATGGCTACACCTTC	CASSQGRHNYGYTF
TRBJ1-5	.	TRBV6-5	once	TGTGCCAGCAGGGGGACACCGCGGGGCAATCAGCCCCAGCATTTT	CASRGTPRGNQPQHF
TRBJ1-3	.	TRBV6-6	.	TGTGCCAGCAGGTCGGGGGGAAACACCATATATTTT	CASRSGGNTIYF
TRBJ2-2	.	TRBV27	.	TGTGCCAGCAGTATTACAGGGTTCGGGGAGCTGTTTTTT	CASSITGFGELFF
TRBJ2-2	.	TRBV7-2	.	TGTGCCAGCAGCCTCCCGGGACTCCTGGGCGGGGAGCTGTTTTTT	CASSLPGLLGGELFF
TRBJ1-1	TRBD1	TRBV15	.	TGTGCCACCAGCAGAGAGGGGGACAGATTGAACACTGAAGCTTTCTTT	CATSREGDRLNTEAFF
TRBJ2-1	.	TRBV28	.	TGTGCCAGCAGTTTAATTATGAGGGACAATGAGCAGTTCTTC	CASSLIMRDNEQFF
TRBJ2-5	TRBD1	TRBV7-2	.	TGTGCCAGCAGCTTAGCCTCGGGACAGCGAGAGACCCAGTACTTC	CASSLASGQRETQYF
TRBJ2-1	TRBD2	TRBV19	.	TGTGCCAGTTCAAGCGGGAGGACCTACAATGAGCAGTTCTTC	CASSSGRTYNEQFF
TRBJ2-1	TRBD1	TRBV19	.	TGTGCCAGTAGCGCTCTGGACAGGCGAGTTAACAATGAGCAGTTCTTC	CASSALDRRVNNEQFF
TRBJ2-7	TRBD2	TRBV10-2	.	TGCGCCAGCAGGGAGGGACTAGTCACCTACGAGCAGTACTTC	CASREGLVTYEQYF
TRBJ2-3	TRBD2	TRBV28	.	TGTGCCAGCAGTTCGGCCCTTAGCGGGAGGGGCACAGATACGCAGTATTTT	CASSSALSGRGTDTQYF
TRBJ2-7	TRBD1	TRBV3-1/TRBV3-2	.	TGTGCCAGCAGCCCGGACAGGGGCGAGCAGTACTTC	CASSPDRGEQYF
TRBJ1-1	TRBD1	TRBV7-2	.	TGTGCCAGCAGCCCAACGACAGGGGCGGACACTGAAGCTTTCTTT	CASSPTTGADTEAFF
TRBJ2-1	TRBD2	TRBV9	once	TGTGCCAGCAGCGTGCTAGCGGGTTACAATGAGCAGTTCTTC	CASSVLAGYNEQFF
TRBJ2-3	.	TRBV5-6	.	TGTGCCAGCAGCCCGCGGGACCGAGATACGCAGTATTTT	CASSPRDRDTQYF
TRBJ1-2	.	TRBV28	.	TGTGCCAGCAGTACAGGGATCTATGGCTACACCTTC	CASSTGIYGYTF
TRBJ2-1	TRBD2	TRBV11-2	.	TGTGCCAGCAGCCCCCGACGGGGGGGTCCTAGCGGGAGAGGGAATGAGCAGTTCTTC	CASSPRRGGPSGRGNEQFF
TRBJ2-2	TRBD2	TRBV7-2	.	TGTGCCAGCAGCTTCGCCCTTGGGGGGGGTTACACCGGGGAGCTGTTTTTT	CASSFALGGGYTGELFF
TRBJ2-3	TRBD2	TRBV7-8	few	TGTGCCAGCAGCTTAATGGTAGCGGGAGAGCTGGTAGATACGCAGTATTTT	CASSLMVAGELVDTQYF
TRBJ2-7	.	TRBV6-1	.	TGTGCCAGCAGTGAATCCGGGGGTAGCTCCTACGAGCAGTACTTC	CASSESGGSSYEQYF
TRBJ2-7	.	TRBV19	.	TGTGCCAGTAGCCTACAGGGATCCTCCTACGAGCAGTACTTC	CASSLQGSSYEQYF
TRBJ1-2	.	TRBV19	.	TGTGCCAGTAGTAAAACCGGGGTTGCGGAGGGCTACACCTTC	CASSKTGVAEGYTF
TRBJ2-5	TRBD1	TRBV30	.	TGTGCCTGGAGTGGACAGGGATCATGGGAGACCCAGTACTTC	CAWSGQGSWETQYF
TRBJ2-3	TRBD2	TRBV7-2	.	TGTGCCAGCAGCTTACGGCCGGGGGGGGTGGATACGCAGTATTTT	CASSLRPGGVDTQYF
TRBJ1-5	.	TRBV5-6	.	TGTGCCAGCAGCTTTCACCAGGGTCAGCCCCAGCATTTT	CASSFHQGQPQHF
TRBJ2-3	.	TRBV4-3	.	TGCGCCAGCAGCCAAGATGGGGGGATTACGCAGTATTTT	CASSQDGGITQYF
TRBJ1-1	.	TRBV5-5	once	TGTGCCAGCAGCTTAGAGCCGACTTCTTACACTGAAGCTTTCTTT	CASSLEPTSYTEAFF
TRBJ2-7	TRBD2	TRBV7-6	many	TGTGCCAGCAGCTTGGGGCGGGGAGGGATTACCTACGAGCAGTACTTC	CASSLGRGGITYEQYF
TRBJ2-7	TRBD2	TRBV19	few	TGTGCCAGTAGTATAGGAGGGAGCGGGACTTACGAGCAGTACTTC	CASSIGGSGTYEQYF
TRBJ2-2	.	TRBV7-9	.	TGTGCCAGCAGCCCCACCGGTCCAGGGACCGGGGAGCTGTTTTTT	CASSPTGPGTGELFF
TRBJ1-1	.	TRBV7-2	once	TGTGCCAGCAGCCCAGGGTCCGTGGGCTTTGCTGAAGCTTTCTTT	CASSPGSVGFAEAFF
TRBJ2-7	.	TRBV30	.	TGTGCCTGGAGTCCCCCGGGGAACCACGAGCAGTACTTC	CAWSPPGNHEQYF
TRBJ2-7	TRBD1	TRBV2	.	TGTGCCACAGTCGTCGACAGGGGGGACGAGCAGTACTTC	CATVVDRGDEQYF
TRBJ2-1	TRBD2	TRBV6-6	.	TGTGCCAGCTTCGGGACTAGCAACAATGAGCAGTTCTTC	CASFGTSNNEQFF
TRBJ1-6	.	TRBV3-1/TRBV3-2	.	TGTGCCTGCAGGGGCGTCCCGGCGACCAATTCACCCCTCCACTTT	CACRGVPATNSPLHF
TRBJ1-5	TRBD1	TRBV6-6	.	TGTGCCAGCAGTAGGGACAGGGACAATCAGCCCCAGCATTTT	CASSRDRDNQPQHF
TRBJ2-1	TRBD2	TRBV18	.	TGTGCCAGCTCACCACCGGGACTAGCGGGAGTGGGGAATGAGCAGTTCTTC	CASSPPGLAGVGNEQFF
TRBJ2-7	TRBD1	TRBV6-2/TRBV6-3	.	TGTGCCAGCAGTTACAAACAGGGGGGCGAGCAGTACTTC	CASSYKQGGEQYF
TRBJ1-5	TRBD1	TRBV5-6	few	TGTGCCAGCAGCTTGGAGGGGGCCGGGGGTCAGCCCCAGCATTTT	CASSLEGAGGQPQHF
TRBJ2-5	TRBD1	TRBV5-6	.	TGTGCCAGCAGTTCGACAGGGGGCGTTGGTACAGAGACCCAGTACTTC	CASSSTGGVGTETQYF
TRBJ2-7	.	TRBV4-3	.	TGCGCCAGCAGCCCCCACGCAGGGATGTACGAGCAGTACTTC	CASSPHAGMYEQYF
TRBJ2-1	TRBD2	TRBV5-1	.	TGCGCCAGCAGCTTGGGCCGGACTAGCGGGGGGTCCTACAATGAGCAGTTCTTC	CASSLGRTSGGSYNEQFF
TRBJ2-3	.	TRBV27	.	TGTGCCAGCAGTAACGGGGGCACAGATACGCAGTATTTT	CASSNGGTDTQYF
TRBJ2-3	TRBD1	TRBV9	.	TGTGCCAGCAGCTCCATTGGGACAGTAGGACCAGATACGCAGTATTTT	CASSSIGTVGPDTQYF
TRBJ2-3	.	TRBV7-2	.	TGTGCCAGCAGTTTCACAAGGGGGGATACGCAGTATTTT	CASSFTRGDTQYF
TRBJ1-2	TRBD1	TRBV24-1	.	TGTGCCACCAGTGAATTGACAGGGTCAGGCTACACCTTC	CATSELTGSGYTF
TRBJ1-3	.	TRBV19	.	TGTGCCAGTAGTTCAGGGGCCTACTCTGGAAACACCATATATTTT	CASSSGAYSGNTIYF
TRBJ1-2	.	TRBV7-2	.	TGTGCCAGCAGCTCAAGGCGGGGCCACTATGGCTACACCTTC	CASSSRRGHYGYTF